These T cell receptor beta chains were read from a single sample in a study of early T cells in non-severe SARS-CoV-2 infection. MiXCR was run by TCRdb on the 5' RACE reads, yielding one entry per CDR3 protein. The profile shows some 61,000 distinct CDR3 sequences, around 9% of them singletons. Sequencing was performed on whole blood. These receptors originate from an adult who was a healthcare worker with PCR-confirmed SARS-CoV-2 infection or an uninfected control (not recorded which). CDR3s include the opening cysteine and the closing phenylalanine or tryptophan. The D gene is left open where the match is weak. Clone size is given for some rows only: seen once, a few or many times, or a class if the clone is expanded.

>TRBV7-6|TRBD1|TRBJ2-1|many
TGTGCCAGCAGCTCTGCCCCGGGACAGGGGTCCTACAATGAGCAGTTCTTC
CASSSAPGQGSYNEQFF
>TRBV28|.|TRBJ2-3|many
TGTGCCAGCAGTTTGCGGGATACGCAGTATTTT
CASSLRDTQYF
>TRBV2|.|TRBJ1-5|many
TGTGCCAGCAGTGGTCCGAAGATGGTCGGAAATCAGCCCCAGCATTTT
CASSGPKMVGNQPQHF
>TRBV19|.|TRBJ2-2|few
TGTGCCAGTAGGAGCCCATTCGGTAGGAGCCGTTCGGACACCGGGGAGCTGTTTTTT
CASRSPFGRSRSDTGELFF
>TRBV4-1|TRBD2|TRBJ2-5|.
TGCGCCAGCAGCCAATTACTAGCGGGGGCGTCCCAAGAGACCCAGTACTTC
CASSQLLAGASQETQYF
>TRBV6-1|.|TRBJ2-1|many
TGTGCCAGCAGTGAAGACAGGCGGGGAATCAATGAGCAGTTCTTC
CASSEDRRGINEQFF
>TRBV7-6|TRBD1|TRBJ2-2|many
TGTGCCAGCAGCTCCCGACAGGGGGCTACCCGAACAACCGGGGAGCTGTTTTTT
CASSSRQGATRTTGELFF
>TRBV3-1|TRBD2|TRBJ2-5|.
TGTGCCAGCAGCCAAGATTGGGCTAGCGGCCAAGAGACCCAGTACTTC
CASSQDWASGQETQYF
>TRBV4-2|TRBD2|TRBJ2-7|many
TGTGCCAGCAGCCAAGAAAAAAGCGGGAGCCTCTACGAGCAGTACTTC
CASSQEKSGSLYEQYF
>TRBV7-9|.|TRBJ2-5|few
TGTGCCAGCAGCTTAGAGAGACGCTGGGAGGAGACCCAGTACTTC
CASSLERRWEETQYF
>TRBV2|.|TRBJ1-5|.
TGTGCCAGCAGCCGGAGCGGCAATCAGCCCCAGCATTTT
CASSRSGNQPQHF
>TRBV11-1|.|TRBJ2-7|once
TGTGCCAGCAGCTTGGGGGACACCGCGAATTACGAGCAGTACTTC
CASSLGDTANYEQYF
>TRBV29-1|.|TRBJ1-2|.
TGCAGTGAGGATGGCTACACCTTC
CSEDGYTF
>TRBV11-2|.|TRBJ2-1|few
TGTGCCAGCAGCTTAGACGGTGGAGGATTCAGGACAGAAGAGTTCTTC
CASSLDGGGFRTEEFF
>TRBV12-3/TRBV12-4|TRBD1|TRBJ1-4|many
TGTGCCAGCGGCGACAGGGGGTCGGGAAAACTGTTTTTT
CASGDRGSGKLFF
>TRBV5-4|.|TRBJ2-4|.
TGTGCCAGCAGTTACGAGGGGACCAAAAACATTCAGTACTTC
CASSYEGTKNIQYF
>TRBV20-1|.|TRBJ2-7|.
TGCAGTGCCCTCGGACTGTTAGACTACGAGCAGTACTTC
CSALGLLDYEQYF
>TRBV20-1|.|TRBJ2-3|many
TGCAGTGCCCGCCCCGCGGATAGCGGCACAGATACGCAGTATTTT
CSARPADSGTDTQYF
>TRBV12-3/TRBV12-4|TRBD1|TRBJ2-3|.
TGTGCCAGCACCCTGGGGACAGGGGTGGCAGATACGCAGTATTTT
CASTLGTGVADTQYF
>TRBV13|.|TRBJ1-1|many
TGTGCCAGCAGCTTGAACCTCGTGACAGCTAACACTGAAGCTTTCTTT
CASSLNLVTANTEAFF
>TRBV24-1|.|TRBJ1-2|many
TGTGCCACCAGTGATTCGAACGCCGATTATGGCTACACCTTC
CATSDSNADYGYTF
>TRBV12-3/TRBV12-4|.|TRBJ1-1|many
TGTGCCAGCAGTTTAATGGCGGCAATGAACACTGAAGCTTTCTTT
CASSLMAAMNTEAFF
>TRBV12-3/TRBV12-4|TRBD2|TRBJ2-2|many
TGTGCCAGCAGCCCTAGCACCGGGGGGTACACCGGGGAGCTGTTTTTT
CASSPSTGGYTGELFF
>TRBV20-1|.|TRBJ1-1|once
TGCAGTGCTAAAACGCCCATTGCGGGCACTGAAGCTTTCTTT
CSAKTPIAGTEAFF
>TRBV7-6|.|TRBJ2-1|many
TGTGCCAGCAGCTTAGCGGATAAAATCAATGAGCAGTTCTTC
CASSLADKINEQFF
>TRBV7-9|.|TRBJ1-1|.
TGTGCCAGCAGCTTTGGTGTGGGTGAAGCTTTCTTT
CASSFGVGEAFF
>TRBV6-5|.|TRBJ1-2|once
TGTGCCAGTACAAGGGGGGGTGGCGGCTACACCTTC
CASTRGGGGYTF
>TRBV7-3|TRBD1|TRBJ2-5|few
TGTGCCAGCAGCTTAAGGGGGACAGGGTTAGAGACCCAGTACTTC
CASSLRGTGLETQYF
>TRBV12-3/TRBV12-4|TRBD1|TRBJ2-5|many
TGTGCCAGCAGTTTAGAGACAGGGCAAGAGACCCAGTACTTC
CASSLETGQETQYF
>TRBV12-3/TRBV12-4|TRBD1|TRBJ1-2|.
TGTGCCAGCAGTCATGGACAGGGAGGGAACTATGGCTACACCTTC
CASSHGQGGNYGYTF
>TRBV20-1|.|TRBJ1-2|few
TGCAGTGCTAGACCACTTTTTGGCTACACCTTC
CSARPLFGYTF
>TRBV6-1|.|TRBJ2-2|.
TGTGCCAGCAGCGTCCCCATGGACACCGGGGAGCTGTTTTTT
CASSVPMDTGELFF
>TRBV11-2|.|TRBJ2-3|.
TGTGCCAGCAGCTTAGATGGGGCTAAGGAAGATACGCAGTATTTT
CASSLDGAKEDTQYF
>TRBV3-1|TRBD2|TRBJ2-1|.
TGTGCCAGCAGCCAGACTAGCGGGACTGGGGAGCAGTTCTTC
CASSQTSGTGEQFF
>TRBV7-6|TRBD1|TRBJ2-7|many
TGTGCCAGCAGCTTAGTAGCCTCCGGGACAGGGAGGTACGAGCAGTACTTC
CASSLVASGTGRYEQYF
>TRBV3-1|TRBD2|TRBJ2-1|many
TGTGCCAGCAGCCAAGTAGGGAGCGGGGGGTCCTACAATGAGCAGTTCTTC
CASSQVGSGGSYNEQFF
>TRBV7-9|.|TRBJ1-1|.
TGTGCCAGCAGCTTAGGAGGGACATACACTGAAGCTTTCTTT
CASSLGGTYTEAFF
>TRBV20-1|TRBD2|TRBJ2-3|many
TGCAGTGCTAGAGGGAGCGGGGGGCCAGGAGATACGCAGTATTTT
CSARGSGGPGDTQYF
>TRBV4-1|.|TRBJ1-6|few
TGCGCCAGCAGCCAAGGACCTCTGGGTAATTCACCCCTCCACTTT
CASSQGPLGNSPLHF
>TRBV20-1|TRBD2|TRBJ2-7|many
TGCAGTGCTAAGGGCGTCGCGGGGGGGCCGGGAGAGCAGTACTTC
CSAKGVAGGPGEQYF